This T cell receptor (beta chain) was recovered during a study of neoadjuvant anti-PD-1 for oral cavity cancer. Germline assignment: CDR1 SGHRS and CDR2 YFSETQ. The CDR3 length is 14 residues. Trimming pared 1 base from V and 4 bases from J, leaving 11 bases between. This table comes from immunoSEQ multiplex PCR, and its TCRdb copy is limited to in-frame clones, with some not included. Of 60,000 to 80,000 clones listed, approximately 79% are singletons. PBMCs were not maintained or expanded in culture before analysis. Here the sequenced sample was PBMCs, taken before nivolumab (anti-PD-1) treatment. The receptor was derived from a person aged 35-79 years with oral cavity squamous cell carcinoma. This sequence joins TRBV5-1 and TRBJ1-2, with D unclear. The CDR3 sequence is CASSLSANLYGYTF. CDR3 nucleotides: TGCGCCAGCAGCTTGTCGGCCAACCTCTATGGCTACACCTTC.